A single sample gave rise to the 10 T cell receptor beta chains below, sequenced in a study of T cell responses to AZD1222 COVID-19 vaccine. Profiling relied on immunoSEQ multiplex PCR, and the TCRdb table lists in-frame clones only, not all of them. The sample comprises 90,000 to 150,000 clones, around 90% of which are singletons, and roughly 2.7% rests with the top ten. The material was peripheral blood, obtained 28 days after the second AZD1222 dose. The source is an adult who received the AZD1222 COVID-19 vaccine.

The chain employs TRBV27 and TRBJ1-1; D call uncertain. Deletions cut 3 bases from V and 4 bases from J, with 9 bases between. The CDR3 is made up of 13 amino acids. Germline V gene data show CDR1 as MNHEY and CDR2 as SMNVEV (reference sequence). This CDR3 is CASSFSGSTEAFF. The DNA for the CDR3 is TGTGCCAGCAGTTTCTCTGGGAGCACTGAAGCTTTCTTT.

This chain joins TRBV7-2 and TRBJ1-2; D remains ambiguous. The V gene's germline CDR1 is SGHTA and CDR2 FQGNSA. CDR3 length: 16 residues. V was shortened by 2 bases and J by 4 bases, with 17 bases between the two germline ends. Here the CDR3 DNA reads TGTGCCAGCAGCTTACGGGTCGTTGATCTGACCTATGGCTACACCTTC. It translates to CASSLRVVDLTYGYTF.

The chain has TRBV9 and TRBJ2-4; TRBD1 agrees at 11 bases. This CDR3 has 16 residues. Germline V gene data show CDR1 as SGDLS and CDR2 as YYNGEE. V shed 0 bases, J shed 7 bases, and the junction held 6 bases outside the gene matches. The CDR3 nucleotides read TGTGCCAGCAGCGTAGCCGGGACAGGGGGTAGGAACATTCAGTACTTC. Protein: CASSVAGTGGRNIQYF.

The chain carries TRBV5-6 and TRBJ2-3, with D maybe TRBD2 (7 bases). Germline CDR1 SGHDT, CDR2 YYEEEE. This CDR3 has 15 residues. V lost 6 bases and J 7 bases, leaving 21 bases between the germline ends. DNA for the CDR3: TGTGCCAGCACCCTGTGGGGGGGGGCTTCAAATACGCAGTATTTT. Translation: CASTLWGGASNTQYF.

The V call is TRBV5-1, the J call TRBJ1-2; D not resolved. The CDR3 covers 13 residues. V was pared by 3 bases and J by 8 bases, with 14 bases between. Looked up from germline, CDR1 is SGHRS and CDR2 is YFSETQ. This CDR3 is CASSYEAGGGYTF. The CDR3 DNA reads TGCGCCAGCAGCTACGAGGCAGGAGGCGGCTACACCTTC.

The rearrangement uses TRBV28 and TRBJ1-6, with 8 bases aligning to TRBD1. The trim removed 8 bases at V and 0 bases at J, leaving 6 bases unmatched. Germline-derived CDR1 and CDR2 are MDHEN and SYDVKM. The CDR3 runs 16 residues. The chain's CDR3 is CASRAGGFSYNSPLHF. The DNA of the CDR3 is TGTGCCAGCCGGGCAGGGGGCTTCTCCTATAATTCACCCCTCCACTTT.

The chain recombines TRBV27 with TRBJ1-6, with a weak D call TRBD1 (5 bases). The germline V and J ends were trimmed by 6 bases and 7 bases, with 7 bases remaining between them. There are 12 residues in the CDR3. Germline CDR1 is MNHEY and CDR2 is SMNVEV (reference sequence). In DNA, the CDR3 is TGTGCCAGCAGGACAGAGAATTCACCCCTCCACTTT. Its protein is CASRTENSPLHF.

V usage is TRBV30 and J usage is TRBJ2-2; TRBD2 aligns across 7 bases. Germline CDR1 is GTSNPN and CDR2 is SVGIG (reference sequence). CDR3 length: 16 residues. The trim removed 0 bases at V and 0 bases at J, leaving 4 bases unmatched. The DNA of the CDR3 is TGTGCCTGGAGTGTTGGGCGGGGGTCGAACACCGGGGAGCTGTTTTTT. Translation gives CAWSVGRGSNTGELFF. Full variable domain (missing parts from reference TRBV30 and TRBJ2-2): SQTIHQWPATLVQPVGSPLSLECTVEGTSNPNLYWYRQAAGRGLQLLFYSVGIGQISSEVPQNLSASRPQDRQFILSSKKLLLSDSGFYLCAWSVGRGSNTGELFFGEGSRLTVL.

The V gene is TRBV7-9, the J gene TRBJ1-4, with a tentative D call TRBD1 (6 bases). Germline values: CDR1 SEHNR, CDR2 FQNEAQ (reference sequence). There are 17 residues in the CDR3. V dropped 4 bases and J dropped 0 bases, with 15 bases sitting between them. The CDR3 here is CASSSTGNPTTNEKLFF. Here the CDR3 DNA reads TGTGCCAGCAGCTCTACAGGGAACCCAACAACTAATGAAAAACTGTTTTTT.

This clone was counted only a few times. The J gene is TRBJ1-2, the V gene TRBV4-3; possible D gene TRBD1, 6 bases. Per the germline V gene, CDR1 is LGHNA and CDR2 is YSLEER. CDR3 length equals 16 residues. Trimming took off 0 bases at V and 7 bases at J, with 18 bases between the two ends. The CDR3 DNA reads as TGCGCCAGCAGCCAAGATCGGGGGGCGCGTCCTACTGGCTACACCTTC. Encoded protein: CASSQDRGARPTGYTF.